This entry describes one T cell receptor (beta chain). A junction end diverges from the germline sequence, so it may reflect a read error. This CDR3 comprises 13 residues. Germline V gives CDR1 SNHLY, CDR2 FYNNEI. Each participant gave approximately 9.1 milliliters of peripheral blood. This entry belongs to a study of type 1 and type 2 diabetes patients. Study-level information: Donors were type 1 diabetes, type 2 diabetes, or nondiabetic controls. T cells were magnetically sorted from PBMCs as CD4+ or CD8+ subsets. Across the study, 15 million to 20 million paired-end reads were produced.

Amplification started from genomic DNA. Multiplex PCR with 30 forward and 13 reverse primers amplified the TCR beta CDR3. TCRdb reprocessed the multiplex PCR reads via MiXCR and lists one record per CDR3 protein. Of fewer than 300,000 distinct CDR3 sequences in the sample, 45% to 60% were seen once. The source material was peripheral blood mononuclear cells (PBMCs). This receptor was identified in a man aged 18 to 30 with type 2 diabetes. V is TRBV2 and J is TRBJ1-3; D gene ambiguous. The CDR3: CASSPNSGNTIYF. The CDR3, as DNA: TGCGCCAGCAGTCCCAACTCTGGAAACACCATATATTTT. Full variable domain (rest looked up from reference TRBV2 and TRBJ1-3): EPEVTQTPSHQVTQMGQEVILRCVPISNHLYFYWYRQILGQKVEFLVSFYNNEISEKSEIFDDQFSVERPDGSNFTLKIRSTKLEDSAMYFCASSPNSGNTIYFGEGSWLTVV.